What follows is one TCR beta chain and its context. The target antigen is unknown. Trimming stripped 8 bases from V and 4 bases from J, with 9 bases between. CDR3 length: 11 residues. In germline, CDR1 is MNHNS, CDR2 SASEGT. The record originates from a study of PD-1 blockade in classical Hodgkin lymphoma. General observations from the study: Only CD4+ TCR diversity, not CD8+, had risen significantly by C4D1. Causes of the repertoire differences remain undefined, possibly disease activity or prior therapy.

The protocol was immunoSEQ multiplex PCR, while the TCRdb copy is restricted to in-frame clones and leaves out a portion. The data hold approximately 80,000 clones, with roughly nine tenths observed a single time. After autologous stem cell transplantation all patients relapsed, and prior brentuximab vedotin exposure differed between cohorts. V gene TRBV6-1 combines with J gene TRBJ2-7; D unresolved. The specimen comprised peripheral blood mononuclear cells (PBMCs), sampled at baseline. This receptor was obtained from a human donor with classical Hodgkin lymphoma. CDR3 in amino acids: CASPKGYEQYF. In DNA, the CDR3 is TGTGCCAGCCCTAAAGGGTACGAGCAGTACTTC.